This TCR beta chain is from a study of CXCR3-negative and CXCR3-positive naive CD8 T cells. Study-wide points: More hydrophobic TRB CDR3s occurred in CXCR3-positive than in CXCR3-negative naive cells.

Researchers prepared the TRB cDNA libraries using 5' RACE with UMI labels. Using the 5' RACE reads, TCRdb records one entry per CDR3 protein without DNA. In total, the table holds under 9,000 distinct CDR3 sequences. About this clonotype: The target antigen is unknown.

Germline V gives CDR1 SGHVS, CDR2 FNYEAQ. The CDR3 runs 16 residues. V and J are TRBV7-6 and TRBJ2-7; with no DNA, the TCRdb D assignment of TRBD1 cannot be verified. Sequencing input: naive CXCR3+ CD8+ T cells from blood. As to subset: CD45RO-CCR7+CD27+CD95- naive CD8+ T cells expressing CXCR3 (TNR3+). This receptor was identified in a human donor in good health. Some clones in this sample may be carry-over from other donors' samples. The CDR3 region is CASSLERGQGTYEQYF.